The clone carrying this T cell receptor beta chain was found a few times. Its antigen remains unidentified. The V and J ends lost 5 bases and 0 bases, in that order; junction bases with no gene match: 7. This CDR3 has 17 amino acids. Germline loops: CDR1 SEHNR, CDR2 FQNEAQ (reference sequence). The sample comes from a study of blood T cells in healthy people across ages. Study as a whole: With template switching, about one barcoded beta molecule was captured per two T cells. Study-wide points: Significant beta diversity loss was already apparent by age 40, declining roughly linearly.

Through a sample-barcoded 5' primer and a J-beta primer mix, a second PCR was run for roughly 6 to 11 cycles. A single record per CDR3 protein comes from TCRdb applying MiXCR to the 5' RACE reads. The sample includes approximately 780,000 distinct CDR3 sequences, roughly 25% of them seen just once. The same sample was also studied in work on T cells of mothers and their children. As that report states: A slight, non-significant increase in overlap was found for related mother-child pairs relative to unrelated pairs.

Material for sequencing was blood. This receptor was identified in a boy between 5 and 17 years old in good health. The chain joins TRBV7-9 to TRBJ2-2; 9 bases match TRBD2. This CDR3 is CASSPPASGTNTGELFF. The DNA of the CDR3 is TGTGCCAGCAGCCCTCCGGCTAGCGGGACGAACACCGGGGAGCTGTTTTTT.